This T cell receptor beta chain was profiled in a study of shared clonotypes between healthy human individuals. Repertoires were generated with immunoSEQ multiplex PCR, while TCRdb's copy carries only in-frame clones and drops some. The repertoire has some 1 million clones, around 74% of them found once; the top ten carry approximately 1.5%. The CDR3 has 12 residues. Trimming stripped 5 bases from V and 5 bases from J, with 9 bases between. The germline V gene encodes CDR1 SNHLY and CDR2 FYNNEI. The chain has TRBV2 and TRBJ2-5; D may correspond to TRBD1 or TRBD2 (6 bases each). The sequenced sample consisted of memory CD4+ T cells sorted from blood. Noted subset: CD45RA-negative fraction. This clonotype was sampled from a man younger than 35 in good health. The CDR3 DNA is TGTGCCAGCAGTACAGGGAGGGAGACCCAGTACTTC. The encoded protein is CASSTGRETQYF.